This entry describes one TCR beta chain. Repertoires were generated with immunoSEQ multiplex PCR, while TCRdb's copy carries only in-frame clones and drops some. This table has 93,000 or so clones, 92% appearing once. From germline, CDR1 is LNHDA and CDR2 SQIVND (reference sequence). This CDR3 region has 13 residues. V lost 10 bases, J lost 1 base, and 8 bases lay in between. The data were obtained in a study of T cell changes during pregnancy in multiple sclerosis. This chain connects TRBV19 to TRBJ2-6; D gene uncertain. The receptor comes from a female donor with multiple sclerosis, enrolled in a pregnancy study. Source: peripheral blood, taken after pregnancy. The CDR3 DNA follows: TGTGCCACTTCGAGGTCTGGGGCCAACGTCCTGACTTTC. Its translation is CATSRSGANVLTF.